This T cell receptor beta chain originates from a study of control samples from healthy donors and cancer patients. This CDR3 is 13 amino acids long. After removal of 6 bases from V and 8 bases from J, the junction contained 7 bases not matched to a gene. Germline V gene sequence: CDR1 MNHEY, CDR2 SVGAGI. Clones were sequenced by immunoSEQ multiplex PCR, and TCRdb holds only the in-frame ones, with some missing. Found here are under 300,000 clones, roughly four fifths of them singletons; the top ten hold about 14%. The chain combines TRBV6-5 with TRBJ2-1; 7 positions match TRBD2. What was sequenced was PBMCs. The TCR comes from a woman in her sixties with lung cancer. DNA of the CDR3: TGTGCCAGCAGGCGAGGGAGGGGCGATGAGCAGTTCTTC. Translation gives CASRRGRGDEQFF.